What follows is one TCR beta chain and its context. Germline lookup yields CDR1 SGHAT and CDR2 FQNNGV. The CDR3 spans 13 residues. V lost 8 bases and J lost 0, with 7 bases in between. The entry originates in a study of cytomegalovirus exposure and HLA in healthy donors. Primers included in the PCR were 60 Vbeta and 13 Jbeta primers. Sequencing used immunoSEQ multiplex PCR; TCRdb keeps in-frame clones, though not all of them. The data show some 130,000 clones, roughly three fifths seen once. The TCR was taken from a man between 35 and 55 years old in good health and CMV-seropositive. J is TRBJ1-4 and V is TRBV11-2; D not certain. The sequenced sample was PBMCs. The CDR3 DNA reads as TGTGCCAGCTCGGTGTCAACTAATGAAAAACTGTTTTTT. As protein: CASSVSTNEKLFF.